This T cell receptor (beta chain) was identified in a study of CD8+ T cells in alopecia areata. In the study overall: The study gave treated patients oral tofacitinib at 5 to 10 mg twice daily. Overall study findings and caveats: In patients, TCRs were shared less clearly than in mice, and HLA may possibly be involved. Given one nonresponder, whether baseline CD8+ expansion relates to response remains uncertain.

Remarks on this clone: Antigen specificity is unknown.

The V gene lost 0 bases and the J gene lost 2 bases, with 12 bases spanning the gap. CDR1 MGHRA and CDR2 YSYEKL come from the germline V gene. CDR3 length: 16 amino acids. Extraction of RNA preceded its reverse transcription into cDNA, which served as the sequencing template. Sequenced by immunoSEQ multiplex PCR; TCRdb stores in-frame clones only, minus some. Counted here are roughly 100,000 clones, about nine tenths occurring once; the ten biggest clones make up roughly 11%. The treatment: oral pan-JAK inhibitor, 5-10 mg twice daily. The study team obtained lesional scalp punch biopsies and peripheral blood from alopecia areata patients.

This TCR came from a human donor with alopecia areata. Sequenced here: CD8+ T cells sorted from blood, sampled between weeks 30 and 35, from a patient treated with tofacitinib. The chain has TRBV4-1 and TRBJ2-3; TRBD1 or TRBD2 may be the D gene (5 bases each). In DNA, the CDR3 is TGCGCCAGCAGCCAAGAGGGGGTCAGTTACACAGATACGCAGTATTTT. Translated: CASSQEGVSYTDTQYF.